This TCR beta chain was sequenced in a study of beta chain features in type 1 diabetes. The CDR3 runs 17 residues. The germline CDR1 and CDR2 sequences are SGDLS and YYNGEE. With V trimmed by 4 bases and J by 1 base, 9 bases remained unmatched. Expressed TCRB transcripts were sequenced after all isolated RNA was converted to cDNA. Measured with immunoSEQ multiplex PCR; TCRdb has only the in-frame clones, and not every one. Of hundreds of thousands of clones in the sample, about 30% were seen once. This clone was picked up a small number of times. The V and J genes are TRBV9 and TRBJ2-5, with TRBD2 matching 11 bases. This clonotype originated in a young man in good health. The sequenced sample consisted of naive CD4+ T cells from blood. Written as DNA, the CDR3 is TGTGCCAGCAGCTTCGGGACTAGCGGCCACTTCCAAGAGACCCAGTACTTC. Translating it yields CASSFGTSGHFQETQYF. The full variable domain, its missing parts supplied by reference TRBV9 and TRBJ2-5, is DSGVTQTPKHLITATGQRVTLRCSPRSGDLSVYWYQQSLDQGLQFLIQYYNGEERAKGNILERFSAQQFPDLHSELNLSSLELGDSALYFCASSFGTSGHFQETQYFGPGTRLLVL.